This TCR beta chain was sequenced in a study of T cell responses to AZD1222 COVID-19 vaccine. General study results and limits: Clonal diversity was possibly underestimated; the donors were predominantly white British and more often female. Regions 160-218 and 743-854 held dominance among vaccine-associated CD4 TCRs, which spanned spike. Reports say nearly half of spike-specific TCRs go after unmutated variant regions. No day 14 peak samples; only post-peak repertoires were characterized.

Clones were read by immunoSEQ multiplex PCR, and TCRdb kept only the in-frame ones, dropping some. The repertoire consists of 90,000 to 130,000 clones, with 70% to 90% occurring once and the leading ten covering 15%. The germline V gene encodes CDR1 KGHSH and CDR2 LQKENI. The length of the CDR3 is 14 residues. The trim removed 1 base at V and 11 bases at J, leaving 11 bases unmatched. This clone was recorded a few times. Antigen specificity is unknown. The J gene is TRBJ2-7, the V gene TRBV18, with 7 bases identical to TRBD1. The receptor was isolated from an adult who received the AZD1222 COVID-19 vaccine. The sequencing here drew on peripheral blood, taken 28 days after the second AZD1222 dose. CDR3 DNA sequence: TGTGCCAGCTCACCACGGGTTTTTGACGGGACAGAGTACTTC. Translation: CASSPRVFDGTEYF.